This T cell receptor (beta chain) was recorded in a study of identical twins. A few counts support this clonotype. Antigen: not known. Broader study findings: For out-of-frame beta sequences, excess twin sharing was weaker. Because invariant MAIT and iNKT cells could be present, zero-insertion analyses could be partly confounded. Findings came from cross-sectional statistics, without long-term follow-up of donors.

Unique molecular identifiers were present on cDNA, and template switching added a universal primer site. TCRdb reprocessed the 5' RACE reads via MiXCR and lists one record per CDR3 protein. This repertoire shows around 1.7 million distinct CDR3 sequences, under 35% found once; its top ten account for approximately 0.29%. V lost 6 bases and J lost 2; bases outside the gene matches: 1. The CDR3 runs 12 residues. Germline V gene sequence: CDR1 DFQATT, CDR2 SNEGSKA (reference sequence). The chain has TRBV20-1 and TRBJ2-3; 8 bases align to TRBD1. The TCR originated in a newborn girl in good health. The sequenced sample was cord blood. The CDR3 protein is CSATGVTDTQYF. CDR3 DNA sequence: TGCAGTGCGACAGGGGTCACAGATACGCAGTATTTT.